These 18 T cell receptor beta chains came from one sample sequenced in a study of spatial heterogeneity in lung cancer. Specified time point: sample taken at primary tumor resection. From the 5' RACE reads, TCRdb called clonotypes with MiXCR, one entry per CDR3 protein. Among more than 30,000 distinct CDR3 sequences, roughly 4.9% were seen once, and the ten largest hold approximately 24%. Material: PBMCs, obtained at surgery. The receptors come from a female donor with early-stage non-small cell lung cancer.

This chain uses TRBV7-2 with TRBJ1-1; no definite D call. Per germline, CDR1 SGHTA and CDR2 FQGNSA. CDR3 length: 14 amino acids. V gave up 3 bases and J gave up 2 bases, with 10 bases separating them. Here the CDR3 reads CASSFGSANTEAFF. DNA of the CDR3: TGTGCCAGCAGCTTCGGGTCAGCCAACACTGAAGCTTTCTTT.

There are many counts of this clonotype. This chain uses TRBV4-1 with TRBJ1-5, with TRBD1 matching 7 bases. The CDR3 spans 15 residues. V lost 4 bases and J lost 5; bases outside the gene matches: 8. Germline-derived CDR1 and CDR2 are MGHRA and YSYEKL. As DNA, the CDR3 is TGCGCCAGCAGCCCCCGAACAGGGGAGGATCAGCCCCAGCATTTT. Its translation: CASSPRTGEDQPQHF.

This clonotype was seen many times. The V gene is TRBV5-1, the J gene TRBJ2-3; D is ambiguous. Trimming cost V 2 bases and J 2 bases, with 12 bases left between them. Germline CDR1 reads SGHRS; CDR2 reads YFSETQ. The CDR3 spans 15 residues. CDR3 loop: CASSFVAPHTDTQYF. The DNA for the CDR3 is TGCGCCAGCAGCTTCGTGGCCCCTCACACAGATACGCAGTATTTT.

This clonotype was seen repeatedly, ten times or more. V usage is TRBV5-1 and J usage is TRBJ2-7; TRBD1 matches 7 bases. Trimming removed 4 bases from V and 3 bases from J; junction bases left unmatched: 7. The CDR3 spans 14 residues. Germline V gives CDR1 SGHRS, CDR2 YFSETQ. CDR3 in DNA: TGCGCCAGCAGCCATGGGACAGTTCTCTACGAGCAGTACTTC. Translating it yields CASSHGTVLYEQYF.

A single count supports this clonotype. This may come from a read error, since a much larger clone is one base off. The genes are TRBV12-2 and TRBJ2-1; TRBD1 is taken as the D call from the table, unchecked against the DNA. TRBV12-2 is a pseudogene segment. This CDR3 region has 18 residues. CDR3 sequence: CVSRLRGQGFYEGNEQFF. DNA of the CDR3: TGTGTAAGTCGCTTACGGGGACAGGGTTTTTATGAAGGGAATGAGCAGTTCTTC.

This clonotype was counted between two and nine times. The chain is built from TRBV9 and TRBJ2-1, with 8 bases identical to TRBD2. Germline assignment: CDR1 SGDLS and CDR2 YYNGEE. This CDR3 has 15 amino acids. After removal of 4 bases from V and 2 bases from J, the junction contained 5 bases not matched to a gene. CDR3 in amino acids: CASSSSGVTYNEQFF. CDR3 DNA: TGTGCCAGCAGCAGTAGCGGGGTTACCTACAATGAGCAGTTCTTC.

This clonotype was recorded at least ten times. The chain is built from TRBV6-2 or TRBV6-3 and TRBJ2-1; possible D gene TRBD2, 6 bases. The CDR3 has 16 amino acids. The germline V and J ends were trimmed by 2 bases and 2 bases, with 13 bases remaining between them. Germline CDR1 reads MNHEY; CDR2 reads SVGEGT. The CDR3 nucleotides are TGTGCCAGCAGTTACCGTCTATCGGGGGCCTACAATGAGCAGTTCTTC. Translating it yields CASSYRLSGAYNEQFF.

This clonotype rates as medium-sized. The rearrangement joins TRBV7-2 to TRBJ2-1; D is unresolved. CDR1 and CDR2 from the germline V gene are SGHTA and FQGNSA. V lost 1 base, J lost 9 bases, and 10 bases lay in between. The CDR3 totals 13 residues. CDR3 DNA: TGTGCCAGCAGCTTAGGGGTCGGCGGTGAGCAGTTCTTC. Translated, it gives CASSLGVGGEQFF.

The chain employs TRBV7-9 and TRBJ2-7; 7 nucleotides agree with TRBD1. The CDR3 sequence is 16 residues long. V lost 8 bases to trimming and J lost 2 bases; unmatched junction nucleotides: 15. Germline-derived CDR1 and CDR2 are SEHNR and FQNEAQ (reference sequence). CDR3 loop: CASGYEPGQKTYEQYF. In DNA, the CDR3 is TGTGCCAGCGGCTATGAACCGGGACAGAAGACCTACGAGCAGTACTTC.

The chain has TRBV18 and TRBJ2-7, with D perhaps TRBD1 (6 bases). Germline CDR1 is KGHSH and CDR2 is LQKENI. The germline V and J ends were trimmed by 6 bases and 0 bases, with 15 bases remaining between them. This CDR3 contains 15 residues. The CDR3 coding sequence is TGTGCCAGCTCCGGTGGACAGCCAAGCTCCTACGAGCAGTACTTC. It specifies CASSGGQPSSYEQYF.

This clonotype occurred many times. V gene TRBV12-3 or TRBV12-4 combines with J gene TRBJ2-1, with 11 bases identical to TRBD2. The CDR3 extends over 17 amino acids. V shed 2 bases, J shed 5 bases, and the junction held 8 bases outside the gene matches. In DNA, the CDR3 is TGTGCCAGCAGTTTAACCCGACTAGCGGGGAGAAACAATGAGCAGTTCTTC. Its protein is CASSLTRLAGRNNEQFF.

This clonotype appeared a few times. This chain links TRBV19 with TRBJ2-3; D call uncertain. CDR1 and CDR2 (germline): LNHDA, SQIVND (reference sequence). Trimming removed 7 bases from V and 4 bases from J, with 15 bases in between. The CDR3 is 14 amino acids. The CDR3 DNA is TGTGCCAGTACTGTGACCCGAAGGGCAGATACGCAGTATTTT. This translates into CASTVTRRADTQYF.

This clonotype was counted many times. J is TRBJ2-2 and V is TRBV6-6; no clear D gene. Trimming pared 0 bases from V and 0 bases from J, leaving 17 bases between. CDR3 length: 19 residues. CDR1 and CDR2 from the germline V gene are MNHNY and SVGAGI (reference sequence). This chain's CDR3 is CASSYSLDPSDPNTGELFF. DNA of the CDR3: TGTGCCAGCAGTTACTCGTTGGACCCGTCGGACCCGAACACCGGGGAGCTGTTTTTT.

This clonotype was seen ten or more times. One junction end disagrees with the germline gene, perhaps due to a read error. The CDR3 region has the DNA TGTGCTAGCAGCATGCTGTCGGGGCAACCAACCGGGGAGCTGTTTTTT. Translated, it gives CASSMLSGQPTGELFF. This chain uses TRBV7-7 with TRBJ2-2, with D perhaps assigned TRBD1 or TRBD2 (5 bases each). Germline V gene lookup returns CDR1 SSHAT and CDR2 FNYEAQ (reference sequence). The CDR3 sequence is 16 residues long.

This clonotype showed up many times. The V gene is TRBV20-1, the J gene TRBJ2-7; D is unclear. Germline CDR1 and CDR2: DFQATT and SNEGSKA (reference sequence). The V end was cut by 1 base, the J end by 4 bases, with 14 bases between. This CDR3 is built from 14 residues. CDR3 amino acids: CSARGLRGIYEQYF. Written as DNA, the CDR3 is TGCAGTGCTAGAGGGTTACGTGGGATTTACGAGCAGTACTTC.

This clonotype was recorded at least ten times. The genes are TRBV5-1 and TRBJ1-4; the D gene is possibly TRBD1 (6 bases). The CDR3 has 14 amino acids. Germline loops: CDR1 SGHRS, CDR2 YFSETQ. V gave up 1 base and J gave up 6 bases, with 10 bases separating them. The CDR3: CASSLTGSDEKLFF. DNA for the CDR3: TGCGCCAGCAGCTTGACAGGGTCGGATGAAAAACTGTTTTTT.

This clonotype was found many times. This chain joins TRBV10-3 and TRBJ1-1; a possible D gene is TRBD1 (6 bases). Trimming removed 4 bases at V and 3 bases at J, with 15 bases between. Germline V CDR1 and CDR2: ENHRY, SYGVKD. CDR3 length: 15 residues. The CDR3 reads CAISARGREHTEAFF. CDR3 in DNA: TGTGCCATCAGTGCGCGGGGGCGCGAACACACTGAAGCTTTCTTT.

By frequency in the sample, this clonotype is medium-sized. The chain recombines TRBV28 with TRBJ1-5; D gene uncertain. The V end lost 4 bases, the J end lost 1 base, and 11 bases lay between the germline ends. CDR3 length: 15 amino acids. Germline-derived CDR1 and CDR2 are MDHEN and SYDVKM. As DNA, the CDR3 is TGTGCCAGCAGTTACATGACCCAAAGCAATCAGCCCCAGCATTTT. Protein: CASSYMTQSNQPQHF. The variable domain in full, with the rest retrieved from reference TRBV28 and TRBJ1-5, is DVKVTQSSRYLVKRTGEKVFLECVQDMDHENMFWYRQDPGLGLRLIYFSYDVKMKEKGDIPEGYSVSREKKERFSLILESASTNQTSMYLCASSYMTQSNQPQHFGDGTRLSIL.